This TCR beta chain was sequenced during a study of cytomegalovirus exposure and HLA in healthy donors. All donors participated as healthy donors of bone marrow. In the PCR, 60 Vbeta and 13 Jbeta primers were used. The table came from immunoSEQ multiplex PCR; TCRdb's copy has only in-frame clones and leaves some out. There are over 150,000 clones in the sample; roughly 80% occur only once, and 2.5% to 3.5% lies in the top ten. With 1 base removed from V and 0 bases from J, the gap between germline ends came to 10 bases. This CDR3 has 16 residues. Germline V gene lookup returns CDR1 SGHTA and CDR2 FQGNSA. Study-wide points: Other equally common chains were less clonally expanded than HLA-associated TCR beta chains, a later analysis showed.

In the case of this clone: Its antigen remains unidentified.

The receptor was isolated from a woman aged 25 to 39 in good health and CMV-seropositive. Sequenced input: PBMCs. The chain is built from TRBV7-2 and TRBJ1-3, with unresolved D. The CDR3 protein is CASSLEWRSSGNTIYF. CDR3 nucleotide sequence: TGTGCCAGCAGCTTAGAATGGCGGAGCTCTGGAAACACCATATATTTT.